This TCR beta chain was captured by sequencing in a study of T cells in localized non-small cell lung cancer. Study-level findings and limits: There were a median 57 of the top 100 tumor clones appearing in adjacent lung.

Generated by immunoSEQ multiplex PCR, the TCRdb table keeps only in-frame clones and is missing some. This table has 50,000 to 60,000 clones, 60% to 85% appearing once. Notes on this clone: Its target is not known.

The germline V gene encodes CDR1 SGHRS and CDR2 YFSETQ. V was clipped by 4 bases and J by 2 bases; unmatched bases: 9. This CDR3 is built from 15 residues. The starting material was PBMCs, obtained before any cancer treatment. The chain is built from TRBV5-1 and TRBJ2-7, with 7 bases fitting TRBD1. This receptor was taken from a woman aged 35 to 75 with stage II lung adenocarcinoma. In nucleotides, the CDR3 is TGCGCCAGCAGCCCGCGACAGGGCAACACCTACGAGCAGTACTTC. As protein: CASSPRQGNTYEQYF.